Below, 20 T cell receptor beta chains from the same sample are listed, as sequenced in a study of CD8+ T cells in alopecia areata. Treatment meaning: oral pan-JAK inhibitor, 5-10 mg twice daily. Following extraction, RNA underwent reverse transcription to cDNA, which served as the sequencing template. Clones were read by immunoSEQ multiplex PCR, and TCRdb kept only the in-frame ones, dropping some. In the table there are 270,000 or so clones, roughly 60% of which are singletons. Sequences were derived from CD4+ T cells sorted from blood, sampled at week 24, from a patient treated with tofacitinib. These receptors originate from a human donor with alopecia areata.

This clone was detected a few times. V is TRBV27 and J is TRBJ1-5; 9 bases line up with TRBD1. Germline CDR1 is MNHEY and CDR2 is SMNVEV (reference sequence). The CDR3 sequence is 18 residues long. The V and J ends lost 5 bases and 2 bases, in that order; junction bases with no gene match: 13. DNA of the CDR3: TGTGCCAGCAGTAGATCCGGGACAGGGTCCGGTGGCAATCAGCCCCAGCATTTT. Amino acid sequence: CASSRSGTGSGGNQPQHF.

This clone was seen a few times. The chain links TRBV18 to TRBJ1-5; D is unresolved. The V gene lost 1 base and the J gene lost 5 bases, with 3 bases spanning the gap. Germline CDR1 is KGHSH and CDR2 is LQKENI. The CDR3 covers 12 residues. The CDR3 DNA is TGTGCCAGCTCACCACGTGATCAGCCCCAGCATTTT. It translates to CASSPRDQPQHF. The full variable domain, completed using reference TRBV18 and TRBJ1-5, is NAGVMQNPRHLVRRRGQEARLRCSPMKGHSHVYWYRQLPEEGLKFMVYLQKENIIDESGMPKERFSAEFPKEGPSILRIQQVVRGDSAAYFCASSPRDQPQHFGDGTRLSIL.

V is TRBV30 and J is TRBJ1-2; D remains unclear. Germline assignment: CDR1 GTSNPN and CDR2 SVGIG (reference sequence). Between the trimmed V and J ends, which lost 1 base and 6 bases, there was a span of 12 bases. CDR3 length: 13 residues. CDR3 DNA sequence: TGTGCCTGGAGTGCCGGTTCATCCCATGGCTACACCTTC. Amino acid sequence: CAWSAGSSHGYTF.

This clone was seen ten or more times. J is TRBJ2-5 and V is TRBV2, with TRBD1 matching over 9 bases. The V and J ends lost 6 bases and 13 bases, in that order; junction bases with no gene match: 6. The CDR3 runs to 11 residues. Germline lookup yields CDR1 SNHLY and CDR2 FYNNEI. The CDR3 sequence is CASSSGGQGYF. In DNA, the CDR3 is TGTGCCAGCAGCTCGGGGGGACAGGGGTACTTC.

This clone was observed a few times. The chain has TRBV2 and TRBJ2-1; the match to TRBD1 covers 7 bases. This CDR3 spans 14 amino acids. Germline V CDR1 and CDR2: SNHLY, FYNNEI. J lost 6 bases, V lost 1 base, and 3 bases had no gene match. The CDR3 DNA follows: TGTGCCAGCAGTGAAGGGACAGGTCTCAATGAGCAGTTCTTC. It encodes CASSEGTGLNEQFF. Full variable domain (missing parts from reference TRBV2 and TRBJ2-1): EPEVTQTPSHQVTQMGQEVILRCVPISNHLYFYWYRQILGQKVEFLVSFYNNEISEKSEIFDDQFSVERPDGSNFTLKIRSTKLEDSAMYFCASSEGTGLNEQFFGPGTRLTVL.

The gene calls are TRBV28 and TRBJ2-3, with D uncertain. V shed 2 bases and J shed 0 bases, with 9 bases lying between them. Germline CDR1 and CDR2: MDHEN and SYDVKM. This CDR3 comprises 15 residues. The CDR3 loop is CASSLEGSSTDTQYF. CDR3 in DNA: TGTGCCAGCAGTTTAGAAGGTTCTAGCACAGATACGCAGTATTTT.

This rearrangement joins TRBV29-1 to TRBJ1-1; possibly TRBD1 for D (6 bases). Per the germline V gene, CDR1 is SQVTM and CDR2 is ANQGSEA. This CDR3 is built from 13 residues. V gave up 6 bases and J gave up 2 bases, with 13 bases separating them. CDR3 sequence: CSVTGQTNTEAFF. The CDR3 DNA reads TGCAGCGTAACCGGACAGACAAACACTGAAGCTTTCTTT.

J is TRBJ2-3 and V is TRBV4-2; TRBD2 matches at 8 bases. Germline trimming cut 2 bases from V and 1 base from J; bases unmatched to any gene: 8. Germline CDR1 reads LGHNA; CDR2 reads YNFKEQ. This CDR3 is built from 17 residues. CDR3 in amino acids: CASSQRSGGSGTDTQYF. CDR3 DNA: TGTGCCAGCAGCCAACGAAGCGGGGGCAGCGGCACAGATACGCAGTATTTT.

This chain connects TRBV2 to TRBJ1-5; possibly TRBD1 for D (6 bases). Germline V gene sequence: CDR1 SNHLY, CDR2 FYNNEI. The V gene lost 8 bases and the J gene lost 3 bases, with 17 bases spanning the gap. This CDR3 contains 15 residues. The CDR3 loop reads CASVDGRGNNQPQHF. CDR3 DNA sequence: TGTGCCAGCGTTGACGGCAGGGGAAACAATCAGCCCCAGCATTTT. The variable domain in full, completed from reference TRBV2 and TRBJ1-5, reads EPEVTQTPSHQVTQMGQEVILRCVPISNHLYFYWYRQILGQKVEFLVSFYNNEISEKSEIFDDQFSVERPDGSNFTLKIRSTKLEDSAMYFCASVDGRGNNQPQHFGDGTRLSIL.

This chain uses TRBV13 with TRBJ2-7; TRBD1 is a possible D gene (6 bases). V lost 3 bases to trimming and J lost 0 bases, with 9 bases between them. The CDR3 extends over 14 amino acids. The germline gives CDR1 PRHDT, CDR2 FYEKMQ (reference sequence). The CDR3 DNA sequence: TGTGCCAGCAGCTTTACAGGGATCTCCTACGAGCAGTACTTC. Translation: CASSFTGISYEQYF.

This clone was recorded a few times. The V call is TRBV7-2, the J call TRBJ2-5; D gene ambiguous. This CDR3 contains 18 residues. The germline V gene has CDR1 SGHTA and CDR2 FQGNSA. The V end lost 3 bases, the J end lost 3 bases, and 23 bases lay between the germline ends. CDR3: CASSFRIFWEGRKETQYF. DNA of the CDR3: TGTGCCAGCAGCTTTAGAATCTTCTGGGAAGGTCGAAAAGAGACCCAGTACTTC.

The rearrangement links TRBV2 to TRBJ1-6; D may be TRBD1 (5 bases). Germline V gene data show CDR1 as SNHLY and CDR2 as FYNNEI. This CDR3 is built from 13 residues. V was pared by 4 bases and J by 10 bases, with 11 bases between. This CDR3 is CASSGREGSPLHF. The CDR3 bases are TGTGCCAGCAGTGGCAGGGAAGGATCACCCCTCCACTTT.

This clone occurred a few times. This chain links TRBV5-1 with TRBJ2-3; 11 bases are a match to TRBD2. The V segment lost 4 bases and the J segment 6 bases; nucleotides outside the gene matches: 10. The CDR3 spans 16 residues. CDR1 and CDR2 (germline): SGHRS, YFSETQ. CDR3 in DNA: TGCGCCAGCAGCCCGGGACTAGCGGTCGCGGTGGATACGCAGTATTTT. It translates to CASSPGLAVAVDTQYF. Full variable domain (outside the CDR3, taken from reference TRBV5-1 and TRBJ2-3): KAGVTQTPRYLIKTRGQQVTLSCSPISGHRSVSWYQQTPGQGLQFLFEYFSETQRNKGNFPGRFSGRQFSNSRSEMNVSTLELGDSALYLCASSPGLAVAVDTQYFGPGTRLTVL.

The rearrangement joins TRBV6-5 to TRBJ1-2; D is possibly TRBD1 (5 bases). This CDR3 contains 14 residues. The V and J ends lost 8 bases and 4 bases respectively, with 17 bases between them. Germline CDR1 and CDR2: MNHEY and SVGAGI. Here the CDR3 DNA reads TGTGCCAGCCTCGTTCCAGGGAGCGGCTATGGCTACACCTTC. Its translation: CASLVPGSGYGYTF.

This sequence joins TRBV7-9 and TRBJ1-1, with unresolved D. Trimming took 1 base from V and 6 from J, leaving 9 bases between them. The germline CDR1 and CDR2 sequences are SEHNR and FQNEAQ (reference sequence). The CDR3 runs 13 residues. The CDR3 nucleotides read TGTGCCAGCAGCTTAGTAGGGTCGGCTGAAGCTTTCTTT. Translating gives CASSLVGSAEAFF.

The V call is TRBV6-5, the J call TRBJ1-1; D is uncertain. There are 11 residues in the CDR3. Trimming shortened V by 6 bases and J by 11 bases, and 13 bases separated the two germline ends. Germline CDR1 is MNHEY and CDR2 is SVGAGI. CDR3 nucleotides: TGTGCCAGCAGCACGTCCCGGCGGGCTTTCTTT. Protein: CASSTSRRAFF.

V usage is TRBV7-2 and J usage is TRBJ2-2; weak D call: TRBD2 (5 bases). This CDR3 has 14 amino acids. Germline CDR1 and CDR2: SGHTA and FQGNSA. The V end was cut by 5 bases, the J end by 4 bases, with 11 bases between. In DNA form, the CDR3 reads TGTGCCAGCAGCCCAAGGCGGGCCACCGGGGAGCTGTTTTTT. Translating gives CASSPRRATGELFF.

This rearrangement joins TRBV7-2 to TRBJ2-7; D is undetermined. Germline V gene sequence: CDR1 SGHTA, CDR2 FQGNSA. The CDR3 has 13 amino acids. V was trimmed by 1 base and J by 2 bases, leaving 6 bases between them. CDR3 residues: CASSLVPAYEQYF. For the CDR3, the DNA is TGTGCCAGCAGCTTAGTCCCGGCCTACGAGCAGTACTTC.

The chain is built from TRBV2 and TRBJ2-1; D is possibly TRBD1 or TRBD2 (5 bases each). The CDR3 runs 15 residues. Germline CDR1 and CDR2: SNHLY and FYNNEI. Trimming removed 7 bases at V and 0 bases at J, with 13 bases between. CDR3 protein: CASTRDGGSYNEQFF. CDR3 coding DNA: TGTGCCAGCACCCGGGACGGTGGCTCCTACAATGAGCAGTTCTTC.

This clone was seen a handful of times. The chain has TRBV2 and TRBJ2-5; no definite D call. The V end was cut by 3 bases, the J end by 8 bases, with 7 bases between. This CDR3 contains 11 residues. CDR1 and CDR2 (germline): SNHLY, FYNNEI. CDR3 region: CASSEASTQYF. In DNA, the CDR3 is TGTGCCAGCAGTGAGGCGAGCACCCAGTACTTC.